The present T cell receptor beta chain was sequenced within a study of brain T cells in children with intractable seizures. At least one anti-epileptic drug was given before surgery. The germline V gene encodes CDR1 SGHTA and CDR2 FQGNSA. The CDR3 consists of 13 residues. V was clipped by 4 bases and J by 0 bases, with 4 bases between them. Study-wide results and limits: Absence of clones before surgery may stem from lower sequencing depth.

With regard to this clone: No antigen is known for it.

Here immunoSEQ multiplex PCR was the method, and the copy in TCRdb shows in-frame clones only, minus some. The repertoire holds approximately 60,000 clones, with about 96% as singletons. The source is a boy under three years old with focal cortical dysplasia and intractable seizures. This chain connects TRBV7-2 to TRBJ1-5; no clear D. Sequenced here: peripheral blood, sampled at surgery. This CDR3 reads CASSSYSNQPQHF. The CDR3 bases are TGTGCCAGCAGCTCATATAGCAATCAGCCCCAGCATTTT.